This TCR beta chain was sequenced during a study of OX40 agonist ivuxolimab in advanced cancers. In germline, CDR1 is SQVTM, CDR2 ANQGSEA. The ends lost 6 bases at V and 4 bases at J; junction bases unmatched: 11. CDR3 length equals 14 residues. Assay used: immunoSEQ multiplex PCR; TCRdb lists only in-frame clones, some missing. The sample has nearly 20,000 clones, under 90% seen once. V usage is TRBV29-1 and J usage is TRBJ1-2; 7 nucleotides agree with TRBD1. Sequencing used CD4+ or CD8+ T cells sorted from blood, obtained in a trial of the OX40 agonist ivuxolimab. This sequence originates from an adult with an advanced solid tumor such as melanoma, head and neck, liver or kidney cancer. The CDR3 spells CSVPLRGQGYGYTF. The DNA of the CDR3 is TGCAGCGTCCCCCTTAGGGGGCAGGGCTATGGCTACACCTTC.